A single sample gave rise to the 2 T cell receptor beta chains below, sequenced in a study of response to subunit inactivated influenza vaccine. TCRdb reprocessed the RT-PCR reads via MiXCR and lists one record per CDR3 protein. Of about 540,000 distinct CDR3 sequences listed, roughly 23% are singletons. The same data also contributed to another study, on T cells expressing NK-cell markers. As that study records: Generation of TCR beta cDNA was performed by 5'RACE template switching incorporating UMIs.

The sample in question was CD4+ T cells sorted from PBMCs, obtained 12 days after vaccination. Receptors were obtained from a man aged 50-60 years who received an inactivated influenza vaccine.

This clonotype was observed a handful of times. The V gene is TRBV9, the J gene TRBJ2-1, with 10 bases aligning to TRBD2. Per germline, CDR1 SGDLS and CDR2 YYNGEE. The CDR3 length is 16 residues. V lost 2 bases to trimming and J lost 8 bases; unmatched junction nucleotides: 10. This CDR3 reads CASSVAAGGVVDEQFF. The CDR3 bases are TGTGCCAGCAGCGTTGCAGCGGGAGGGGTCGTCGATGAGCAGTTCTTC.

This chain joins TRBV20-1 and TRBJ2-1; TRBD2 matches at 7 bases. In germline, CDR1 is DFQATT, CDR2 SNEGSKA (reference sequence). With 4 bases clipped from V and 13 bases from J, the junction kept 10 bases outside the gene matches. The CDR3 runs 12 residues. The DNA for the CDR3 is TGCAGTGCTACTAAGCGGGAAGACCGTCAGTTCTTC. Translating gives CSATKREDRQFF.